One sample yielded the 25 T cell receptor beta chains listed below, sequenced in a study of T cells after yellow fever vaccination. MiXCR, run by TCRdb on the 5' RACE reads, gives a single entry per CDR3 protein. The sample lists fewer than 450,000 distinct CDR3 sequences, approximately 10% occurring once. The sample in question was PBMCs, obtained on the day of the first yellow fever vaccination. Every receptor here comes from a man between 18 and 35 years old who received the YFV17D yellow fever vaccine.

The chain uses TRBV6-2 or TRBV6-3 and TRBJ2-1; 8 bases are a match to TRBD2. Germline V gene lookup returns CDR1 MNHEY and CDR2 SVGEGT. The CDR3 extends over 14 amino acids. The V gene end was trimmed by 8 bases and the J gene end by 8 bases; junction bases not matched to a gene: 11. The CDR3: CASSDGGEQYEQFF. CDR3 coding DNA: TGTGCCAGCTCGGACGGGGGGGAGCAGTATGAGCAGTTCTTC.

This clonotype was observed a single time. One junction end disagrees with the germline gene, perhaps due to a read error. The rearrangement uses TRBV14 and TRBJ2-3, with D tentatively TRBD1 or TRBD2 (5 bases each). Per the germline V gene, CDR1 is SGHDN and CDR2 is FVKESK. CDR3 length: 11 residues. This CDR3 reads CASSQHRDLDF. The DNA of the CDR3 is TGTGCCAGCAGCCAACACCGGGACCTGGATTTT. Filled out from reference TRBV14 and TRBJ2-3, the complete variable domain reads EAGVTQFPSHSVIEKGQTVTLRCDPISGHDNLYWYRRVMGKEIKFLLHFVKESKQDESGMPNNRFLAERTGGTYSTLKVQPAELEDSGVYFCASSQHRDLDFGPGTRLTVL.

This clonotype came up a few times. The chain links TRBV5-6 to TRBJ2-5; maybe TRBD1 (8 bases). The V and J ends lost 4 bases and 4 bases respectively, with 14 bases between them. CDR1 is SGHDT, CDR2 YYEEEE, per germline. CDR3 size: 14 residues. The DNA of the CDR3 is TGTGCCAGCAGCCAGGACAGGGAGGGAGAGACCCAGTACTTC. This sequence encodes CASSQDREGETQYF.

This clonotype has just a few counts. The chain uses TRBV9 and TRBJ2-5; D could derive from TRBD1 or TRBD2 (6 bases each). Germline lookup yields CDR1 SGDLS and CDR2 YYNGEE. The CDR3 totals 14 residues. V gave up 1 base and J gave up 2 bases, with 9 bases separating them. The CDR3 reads CASSVTGAQETQYF. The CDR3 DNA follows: TGTGCCAGCAGCGTAACGGGGGCACAAGAGACCCAGTACTTC.

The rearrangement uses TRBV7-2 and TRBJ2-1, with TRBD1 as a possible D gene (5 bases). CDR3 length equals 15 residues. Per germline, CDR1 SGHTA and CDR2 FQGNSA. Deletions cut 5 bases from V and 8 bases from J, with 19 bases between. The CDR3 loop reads CASSEQALGMDEQFF. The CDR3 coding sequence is TGTGCCAGCAGCGAACAGGCTCTAGGGATGGATGAGCAGTTCTTC. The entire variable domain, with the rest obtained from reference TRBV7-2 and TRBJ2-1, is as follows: GAGVSQSPSNKVTEKGKDVELRCDPISGHTALYWYRQSLGQGLEFLIYFQGNSAPDKSGLPSDRFSAERTGGSVSTLTIQRTQQEDSAVYLCASSEQALGMDEQFFGPGTRLTVL.

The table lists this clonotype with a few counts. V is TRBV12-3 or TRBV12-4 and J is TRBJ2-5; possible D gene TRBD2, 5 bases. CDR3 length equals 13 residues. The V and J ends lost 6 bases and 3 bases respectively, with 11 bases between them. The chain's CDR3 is CASSPTRKETQYF. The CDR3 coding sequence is TGTGCCAGCAGCCCCACTAGAAAAGAGACCCAGTACTTC.

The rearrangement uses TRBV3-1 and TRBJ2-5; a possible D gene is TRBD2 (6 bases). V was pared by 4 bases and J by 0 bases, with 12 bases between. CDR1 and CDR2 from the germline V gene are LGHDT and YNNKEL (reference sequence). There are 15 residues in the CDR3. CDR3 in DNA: TGTGCCAGCAGCCCTTGGGCGGGGTACCAAGAGACCCAGTACTTC. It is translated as CASSPWAGYQETQYF.

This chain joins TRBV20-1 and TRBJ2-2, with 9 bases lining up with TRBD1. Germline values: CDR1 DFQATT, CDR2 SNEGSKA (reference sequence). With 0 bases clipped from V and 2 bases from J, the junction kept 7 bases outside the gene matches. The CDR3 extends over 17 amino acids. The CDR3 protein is CSARDRGTGINTGELFF. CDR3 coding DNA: TGCAGTGCTAGAGATCGGGGGACAGGGATAAACACCGGGGAGCTGTTTTTT.

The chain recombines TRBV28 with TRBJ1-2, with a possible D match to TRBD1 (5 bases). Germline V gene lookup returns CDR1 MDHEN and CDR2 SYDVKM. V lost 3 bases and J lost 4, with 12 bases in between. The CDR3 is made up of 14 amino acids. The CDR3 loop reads CASSFIGTTYGYTF. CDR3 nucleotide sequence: TGTGCCAGCAGTTTCATTGGGACGACCTATGGCTACACCTTC.

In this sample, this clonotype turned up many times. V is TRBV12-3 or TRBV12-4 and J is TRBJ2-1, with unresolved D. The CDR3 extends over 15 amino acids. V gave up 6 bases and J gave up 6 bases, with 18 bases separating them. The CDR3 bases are TGTGCCAGCAGCCAGCTGTCGACAAAGGGCAATGAGCAGTTCTTC. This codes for CASSQLSTKGNEQFF.

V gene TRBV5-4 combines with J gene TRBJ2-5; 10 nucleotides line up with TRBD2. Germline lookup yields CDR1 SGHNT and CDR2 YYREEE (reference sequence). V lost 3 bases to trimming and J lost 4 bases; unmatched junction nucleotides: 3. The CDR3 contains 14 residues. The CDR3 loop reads CASSWGTSAETQYF. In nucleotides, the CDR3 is TGTGCCAGCAGCTGGGGGACTAGCGCAGAGACCCAGTACTTC.

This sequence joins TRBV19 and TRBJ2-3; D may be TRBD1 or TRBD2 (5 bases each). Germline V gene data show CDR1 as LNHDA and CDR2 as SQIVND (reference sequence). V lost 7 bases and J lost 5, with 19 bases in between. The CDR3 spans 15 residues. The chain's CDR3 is CASTWDLGRGDTQYF. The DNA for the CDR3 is TGTGCCAGTACCTGGGACCTCGGAAGGGGAGATACGCAGTATTTT. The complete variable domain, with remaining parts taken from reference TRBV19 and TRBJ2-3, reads DGGITQSPKYLFRKEGQNVTLSCEQNLNHDAMYWYRQDPGQGLRLIYYSQIVNDFQKGDIAEGYSVSREKKESFPLTVTSAQKNPTAFYLCASTWDLGRGDTQYFGPGTRLTVL.

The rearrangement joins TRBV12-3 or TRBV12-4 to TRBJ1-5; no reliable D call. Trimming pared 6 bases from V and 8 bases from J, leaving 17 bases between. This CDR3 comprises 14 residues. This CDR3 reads CASSRGPGVEPQHF. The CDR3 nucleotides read TGTGCCAGCAGCCGCGGACCCGGTGTAGAGCCCCAGCATTTT.

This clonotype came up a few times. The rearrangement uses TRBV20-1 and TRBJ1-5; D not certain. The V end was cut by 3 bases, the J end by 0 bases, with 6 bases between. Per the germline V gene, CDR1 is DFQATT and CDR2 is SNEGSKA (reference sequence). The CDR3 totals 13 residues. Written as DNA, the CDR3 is TGCAGTGCTAGGTATAGTAGCAATCAGCCCCAGCATTTT. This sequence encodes CSARYSSNQPQHF.

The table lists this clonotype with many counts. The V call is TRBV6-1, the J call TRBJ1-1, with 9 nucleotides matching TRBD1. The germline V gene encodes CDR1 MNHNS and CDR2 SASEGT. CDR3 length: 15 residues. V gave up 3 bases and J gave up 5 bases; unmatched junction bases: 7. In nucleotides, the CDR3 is TGTGCCAGCAGTGACCTGACAGGGGGTTTAACTGAAGCTTTCTTT. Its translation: CASSDLTGGLTEAFF.

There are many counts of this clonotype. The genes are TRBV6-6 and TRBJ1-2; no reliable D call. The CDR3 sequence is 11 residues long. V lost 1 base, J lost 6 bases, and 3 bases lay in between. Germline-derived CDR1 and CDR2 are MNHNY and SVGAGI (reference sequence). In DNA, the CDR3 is TGTGCCAGCAGTTACTGGGATGGCTACACCTTC. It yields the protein CASSYWDGYTF.

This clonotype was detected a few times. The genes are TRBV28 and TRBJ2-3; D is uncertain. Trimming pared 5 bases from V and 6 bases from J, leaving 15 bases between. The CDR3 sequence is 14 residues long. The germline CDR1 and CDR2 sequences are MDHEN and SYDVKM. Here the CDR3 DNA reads TGTGCCAGCAGTCCCCCCCGAGTCCAGGATACGCAGTATTTT. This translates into CASSPPRVQDTQYF.

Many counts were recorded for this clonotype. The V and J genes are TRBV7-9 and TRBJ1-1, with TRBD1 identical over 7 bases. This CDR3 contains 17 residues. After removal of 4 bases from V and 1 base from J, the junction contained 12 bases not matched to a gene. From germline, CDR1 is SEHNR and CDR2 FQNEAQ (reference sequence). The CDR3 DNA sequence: TGTGCCAGCAGCTACTACAGACAGGGCCCACCGAACACTGAAGCTTTCTTT. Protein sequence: CASSYYRQGPPNTEAFF.

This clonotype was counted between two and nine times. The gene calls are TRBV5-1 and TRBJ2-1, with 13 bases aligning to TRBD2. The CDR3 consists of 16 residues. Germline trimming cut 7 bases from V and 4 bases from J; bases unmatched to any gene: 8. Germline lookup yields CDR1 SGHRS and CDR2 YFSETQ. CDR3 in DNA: TGCGCCAGCCGTACTAGCGGGGGGGCCTTTTACAATGAGCAGTTCTTC. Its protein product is CASRTSGGAFYNEQFF.

For the CDR3, the DNA is TGCAGCGTTGGAGGCGGGAACACTGAAGCTTTCTTT. Translated: CSVGGGNTEAFF. This chain uses TRBV29-1 with TRBJ1-1; D uncertain. The V end lost 4 bases, the J end lost 1 base, and 7 bases lay between the germline ends. The CDR3 is 12 amino acids. The germline V gene encodes CDR1 SQVTM and CDR2 ANQGSEA.

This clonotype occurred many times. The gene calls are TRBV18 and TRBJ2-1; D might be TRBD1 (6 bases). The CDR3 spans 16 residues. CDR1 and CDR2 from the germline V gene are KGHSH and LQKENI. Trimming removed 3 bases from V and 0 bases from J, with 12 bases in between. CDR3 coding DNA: TGTGCCAGCTCACCGATAGGACAGAGCTCCTACAATGAGCAGTTCTTC. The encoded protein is CASSPIGQSSYNEQFF.

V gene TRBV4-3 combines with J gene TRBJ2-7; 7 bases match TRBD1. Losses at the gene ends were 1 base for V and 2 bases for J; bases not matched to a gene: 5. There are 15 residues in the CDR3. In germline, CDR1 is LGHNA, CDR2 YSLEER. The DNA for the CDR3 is TGCGCCAGCAGCCAAGGACAGGGTCGTACCTACGAGCAGTACTTC. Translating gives CASSQGQGRTYEQYF.

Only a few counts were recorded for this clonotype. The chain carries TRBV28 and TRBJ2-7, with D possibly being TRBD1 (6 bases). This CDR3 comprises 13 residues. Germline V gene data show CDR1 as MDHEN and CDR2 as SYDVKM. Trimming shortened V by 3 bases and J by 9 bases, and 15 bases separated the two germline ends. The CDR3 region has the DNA TGTGCCAGCAGTTTGGGGTTGGACAGTGGGCAGTACGTC. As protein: CASSLGLDSGQYV.

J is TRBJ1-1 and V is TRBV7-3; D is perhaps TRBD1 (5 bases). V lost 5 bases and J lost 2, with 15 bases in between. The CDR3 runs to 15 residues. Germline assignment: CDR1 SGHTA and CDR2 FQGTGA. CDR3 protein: CASSPTRELNTEAFF. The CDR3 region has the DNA TGTGCCAGCAGCCCTACCAGGGAGCTTAACACTGAAGCTTTCTTT.

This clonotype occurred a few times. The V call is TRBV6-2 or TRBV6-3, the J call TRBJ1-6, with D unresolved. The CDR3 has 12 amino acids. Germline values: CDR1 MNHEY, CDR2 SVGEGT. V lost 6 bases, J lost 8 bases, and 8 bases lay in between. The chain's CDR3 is CASSLRYSPLHF. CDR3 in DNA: TGTGCCAGCAGCCTTAGATATTCACCCCTCCACTTT.